This entry describes one T cell receptor beta chain. Its antigen is still unknown. No much larger clone exists at a distance of one base, and base qualities are not known. Spanning cysteine to phenylalanine, the CDR3 consists of 15 amino acids. Here the CDR3 DNA is all that survives: 45 bases in frame from base 1. V and J are truncated by 3 bases and 4 bases respectively, leaving an intervening sequence of 12 bases. CDR1 and CDR2 are read off the germline V gene as KGHDR and SFDVKD. This record comes from a study of T cell repertoires in cytomegalovirus infection (dated by TCRdb to between 2017 and 2020). About the study as a whole: The peptide stimulations were aimed at well-studied HLA-B-restricted epitopes as well as recently identified HLA-C-restricted CMV epitopes, whose presentation resists viral immunomodulation. Donor HLA type was relevant to the analysis, because carriage of CMV infection together with the matching HLA type was indicated by public TCR beta signatures. Results the study describes overall, beyond this receptor: The ex vivo response was dominated by HLA-C-restricted CMV-specific TCR beta clonotypes, which also provided the single most frequent clonotype in two of eight donors. In both this cohort and an independent cohort of some 350 donors, the cumulative frequency of public TCR beta family members distinguished carriers of CMV infection plus the relevant HLA type.

The sample's treatment or condition label, in plain terms: in vitro stimulation with specific CMV peptide epitopes to enrich CMV-specific T cells. The instrument was an Illumina HiSeq 1500. The public sequencing data were trimmed at Q25 with fastp and processed into clonotypes with MiXCR by TCRdb, which kept only in-frame beta chains. Each CDR3 protein gets just one entry, which takes the most common genes and DNA from the rows behind it. The sample yields around 900,000 distinct CDR3 sequences; approximately 31% were counted once. Of the sample, 10% to 15% is held by the ten largest clones. The chain is made from TRBV24-1 and TRBJ2-1; 5 matching bases give a weak D call of TRBD1. This sequence was found in a human donor in good health (CMV status not recorded). Some clones in this sample may be carry-over from other donors' samples. Sequences were derived from cultured CD8+ T cells from PBMCs, sampled from culture after CMV antigen stimulation. The CDR3 amino acid sequence is: CATSDVQETYNEQFF. The DNA is as follows: TGTGCCACCAGTGATGTACAGGAGACTTACAATGAGCAGTTCTTC.